This TCR beta chain is drawn from a study of T cells in tuberculosis. Stated time point: new active TB diagnosis, blood taken before or within 7 days of starting treatment. The CDR3 contains 14 residues. With 3 bases clipped from V and 9 bases from J, the junction kept 8 bases outside the gene matches. Germline V CDR1 and CDR2: SGHDN, FVKESK. This table comes from immunoSEQ multiplex PCR, and its TCRdb copy is limited to in-frame clones, with some not included. The sample records about 49,000 clones, nearly 95% being singletons. The J gene is TRBJ2-1, the V gene TRBV14; 7 bases align to TRBD1. The input for sequencing was PBMCs, taken at tuberculosis diagnosis. The TCR sequence derives from an adult with tuberculosis. The CDR3 spells CASSQTGSTGEQFF. The CDR3 nucleotides read TGTGCCAGCAGCCAGACAGGGAGTACGGGTGAGCAGTTCTTC.